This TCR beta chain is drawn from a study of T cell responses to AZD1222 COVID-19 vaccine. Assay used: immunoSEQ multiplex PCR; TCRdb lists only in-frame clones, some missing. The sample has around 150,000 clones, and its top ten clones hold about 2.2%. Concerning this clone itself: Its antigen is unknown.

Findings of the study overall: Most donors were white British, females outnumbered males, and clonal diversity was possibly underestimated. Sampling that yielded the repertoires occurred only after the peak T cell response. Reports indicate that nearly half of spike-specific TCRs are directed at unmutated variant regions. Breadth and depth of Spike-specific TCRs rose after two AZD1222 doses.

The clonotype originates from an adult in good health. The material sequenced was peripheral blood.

CDR3 residues: CSASPTGGEQPQHF. The CDR3 bases are TGCAGTGCTAGTCCGACAGGGGGAGAGCAGCCCCAGCATTTT. V is TRBV20-1 and J is TRBJ1-5; 9 bases map to TRBD1. Germline V gives CDR1 DFQATT, CDR2 SNEGSKA (reference sequence). Trimming at V came to 3 bases and at J to 7 bases, leaving 7 bases not matched to a gene. The CDR3 is 14 amino acids.